This passage covers 28 T cell receptor beta chains from one sample sequenced in a study of T cells in narcolepsy. Libraries were prepared by immunoSEQ multiplex PCR; TCRdb keeps only in-frame clonotypes and omits some of them. The sample records 27,000 or so clones, about 80% being singletons. Material: CD45RA- memory CD4+ T cells from PBMCs. These receptors originate from a human donor with narcolepsy.

The V and J genes are TRBV29-1 and TRBJ2-2; D is unresolved. The V and J ends lost 3 bases and 2 bases respectively, with 13 bases between them. The length of the CDR3 is 15 residues. From germline, CDR1 is SQVTM and CDR2 ANQGSEA. The CDR3 region is CSVEVQKYNTGELFF. In DNA, the CDR3 is TGCAGCGTTGAGGTACAGAAGTATAACACCGGGGAGCTGTTTTTT.

This chain joins TRBV2 and TRBJ1-4; a weak D match, TRBD1 (5 bases). The germline gives CDR1 SNHLY, CDR2 FYNNEI. V was pared by 6 bases and J by 3 bases, with 8 bases between. This CDR3 is built from 13 residues. The CDR3 sequence: CASSRASNEKLFF. Written as DNA, the CDR3 is TGTGCCAGCAGCAGGGCCTCTAATGAAAAACTGTTTTTT.

V usage is TRBV5-1 and J usage is TRBJ2-7; maybe TRBD2 (6 bases). V was trimmed by 3 bases and J by 5 bases, leaving 12 bases between them. The germline V gene encodes CDR1 SGHRS and CDR2 YFSETQ. This CDR3 has 13 amino acids. The CDR3, as DNA: TGCGCCAGCAGCTCAACCCGGGGGAACGAGCAGTACTTC. Translation gives CASSSTRGNEQYF. The variable domain in full, completed from reference TRBV5-1 and TRBJ2-7, reads KAGVTQTPRYLIKTRGQQVTLSCSPISGHRSVSWYQQTPGQGLQFLFEYFSETQRNKGNFPGRFSGRQFSNSRSEMNVSTLELGDSALYLCASSSTRGNEQYFGPGTRLTVT.

This chain joins TRBV6-6 and TRBJ2-4; 8 bases fit TRBD2. Germline values: CDR1 MNHNY, CDR2 SVGAGI (reference sequence). Trimming at V came to 2 bases and at J to 4 bases, leaving 4 bases not matched to a gene. The CDR3 is 15 amino acids. DNA for the CDR3: TGTGCCAGCAGTTACCCCGGGGGGGAAAAAAACATTCAGTACTTC. Translated, it gives CASSYPGGEKNIQYF.

The rearrangement uses TRBV11-3 and TRBJ2-2; TRBD1 or TRBD2 may be the D gene (5 bases each). The germline V and J ends were trimmed by 5 bases and 1 base, with 14 bases remaining between them. The CDR3 sequence is 16 residues long. CDR1 is SGHNT and CDR2 is YENEEA in the germline V gene. CDR3 loop: CASSPEGFLNTGELFF. CDR3 coding DNA: TGTGCCAGCAGCCCCGAGGGGTTCTTGAACACCGGGGAGCTGTTTTTT.

This clone was counted once. V and J are TRBV19 and TRBJ2-2, with 8 bases matching TRBD2. CDR3 length: 17 amino acids. Trimming at V came to 4 bases and at J to 3 bases, leaving 10 bases not matched to a gene. Germline V gene data show CDR1 as LNHDA and CDR2 as SQIVND (reference sequence). CDR3 sequence reads: CASSRKPPGLDTGELFF. The CDR3 coding sequence is TGTGCCAGTAGTAGAAAACCTCCGGGACTAGACACCGGGGAGCTGTTTTTT.

CDR3 sequence (DNA): TGTGCCAGCAGTGAATGGTCGGGACAGGGCCCCGAGCAGTACTTC. As protein: CASSEWSGQGPEQYF. V gene TRBV2 combines with J gene TRBJ2-7, with 9 bases aligning to TRBD1. This CDR3 region has 15 residues. Trimming cost V 2 bases and J 6 bases; bases outside gene matches: 8. The germline CDR1 and CDR2 sequences are SNHLY and FYNNEI. The full variable domain, completed using reference TRBV2 and TRBJ2-7, is EPEVTQTPSHQVTQMGQEVILRCVPISNHLYFYWYRQILGQKVEFLVSFYNNEISEKSEIFDDQFSVERPDGSNFTLKIRSTKLEDSAMYFCASSEWSGQGPEQYFGPGTRLTVT.

This rearrangement joins TRBV6-5 to TRBJ1-1; 7 bases fit TRBD1. In germline, CDR1 is MNHEY, CDR2 SVGAGI. V lost 2 bases, J lost 4 bases, and 1 base stayed unmatched. This CDR3 spans 13 amino acids. The CDR3 here is CASSYRGPTEAFF. The CDR3, as DNA: TGTGCCAGCAGTTACAGGGGGCCCACTGAAGCTTTCTTT.

The genes are TRBV6-6 and TRBJ2-3, with 7 positions matching TRBD2. CDR1 MNHNY and CDR2 SVGAGI come from the germline V gene (reference sequence). Trimming took 10 bases from V and 0 from J; bases not matched to a gene: 7. This CDR3 has 14 amino acids. The CDR3 DNA reads as TGTGCCACCTTGCGGGGAGGGAGCACAGATACGCAGTATTTT. Translating gives CATLRGGSTDTQYF.

The gene calls are TRBV27 and TRBJ2-7; 7 bases line up with TRBD1. The length of the CDR3 is 14 residues. J gave up 6 bases and V 4 bases, and 9 bases lay outside the gene matches. Germline CDR1 reads MNHEY; CDR2 reads SMNVEV (reference sequence). CDR3 sequence: CASSSKGARREQYF. The DNA for the CDR3 is TGTGCCAGCAGTTCAAAGGGGGCTAGGCGCGAGCAGTACTTC.

The chain carries TRBV12-5 and TRBJ1-4, with TRBD1 identical over 7 bases. With V trimmed by 0 bases and J by 3 bases, 4 bases remained unmatched. Germline CDR1 is LGHNT and CDR2 is FRNRAP. CDR3 length equals 16 residues. The CDR3 spells CASGLVQGMANEKLFF. The CDR3 bases are TGTGCTAGTGGTTTGGTACAGGGGATGGCTAATGAAAAACTGTTTTTT.

The chain recombines TRBV7-2 with TRBJ1-2, with D tentatively TRBD1 (5 bases). CDR3 length: 14 amino acids. V lost 3 bases and J 8 bases, leaving 16 bases between the germline ends. Germline V gives CDR1 SGHTA, CDR2 FQGNSA. CDR3 protein: CASSLSGSQGGYTF. In nucleotides, the CDR3 is TGTGCCAGCAGCTTGTCAGGGTCTCAAGGCGGCTACACCTTC.

The chain uses TRBV7-2 and TRBJ2-2; 8 positions match TRBD2. Looked up from germline, CDR1 is SGHTA and CDR2 is FQGNSA. J lost 7 bases, V lost 4 bases, and 8 bases had no gene match. The CDR3 is made up of 15 amino acids. The DNA for the CDR3 is TGTGCCAGCAGCTCGTCCGGGACTAGGGGCGGGGAGCTGTTTTTT. It is translated as CASSSSGTRGGELFF.

This clone has just a few counts. V is TRBV6-6 and J is TRBJ1-5, with D perhaps TRBD1 (6 bases). Trimming took 4 bases from V and 2 from J, leaving 9 bases between them. The CDR3 has 14 amino acids. The germline V gene encodes CDR1 MNHNY and CDR2 SVGAGI (reference sequence). The CDR3 loop reads CASSSRQGNQPQHF. The CDR3, as DNA: TGTGCCAGCAGTTCTCGACAGGGCAATCAGCCCCAGCATTTT.

This chain links TRBV7-9 with TRBJ2-7; 9 bases fit TRBD1. Germline values: CDR1 SEHNR, CDR2 FQNEAQ (reference sequence). The CDR3 covers 15 residues. J was trimmed by 5 bases and V by 3 bases; bases with no gene match: 8. The DNA of the CDR3 is TGTGCCAGCAGCTTCGGGACAGGGAAAAACAACGAGCAGTACTTC. Its protein is CASSFGTGKNNEQYF.

In DNA form, the CDR3 reads TGTGCCATCAGTGAGTCACAGGGGAGGGGAGATACGCAGTATTTT. Protein: CAISESQGRGDTQYF. V usage is TRBV10-3 and J usage is TRBJ2-3; tentatively, D is TRBD1 or TRBD2 (7 bases each). There are 15 residues in the CDR3. The V gene's germline CDR1 is ENHRY and CDR2 SYGVKD. V lost 0 bases, J lost 5 bases, and 12 bases lay in between.

J is TRBJ2-1 and V is TRBV11-3, with a weak D call TRBD1 (5 bases). This CDR3 contains 14 residues. The germline CDR1 and CDR2 sequences are SGHNT and YENEEA. V lost 2 bases to trimming and J lost 6 bases, with 11 bases between them. CDR3 nucleotides: TGTGCCAGCAGCTTACGCAGGGTGGTCAATGAGCAGTTCTTC. Protein sequence: CASSLRRVVNEQFF.

The gene calls are TRBV7-8 and TRBJ2-4, with 9 bases lining up with TRBD2. In germline, CDR1 is SGHVS, CDR2 FQNEAQ. The CDR3 length is 18 residues. V lost 1 base and J lost 6; bases outside the gene matches: 13. The CDR3 region is CASSLGGERGAGGNIQYF. The CDR3 region has the DNA TGTGCCAGCAGCTTAGGCGGCGAGCGGGGGGCCGGCGGAAACATTCAGTACTTC.

V is TRBV5-7 and J is TRBJ2-7; D is perhaps TRBD1 or TRBD2 (5 bases each). TRBV5-7 is identified as an open reading frame with a role that is uncertain. Trimming left V 3 bases short and J 2 bases short, with 12 bases between. The CDR3 consists of 14 residues. CDR3 loop: CASSWGPFPYEQYF. The CDR3 region has the DNA TGTGCCAGCAGCTGGGGACCCTTTCCCTACGAGCAGTACTTC.

A single count supports this clone. This rearrangement joins TRBV30 to TRBJ1-2; D gene uncertain. Trimming cost V 5 bases and J 2 bases, with 12 bases left between them. CDR1 and CDR2 from the germline V gene are GTSNPN and SVGIG (reference sequence). This CDR3 is 13 amino acids long. This chain's CDR3 is CAWRTGKNYGYTF. The CDR3 DNA reads as TGTGCCTGGCGTACTGGGAAAAACTATGGCTACACCTTC.

This clone was seen a single time. The chain employs TRBV6-1 and TRBJ2-7; TRBD1 matches at 10 bases. Germline values: CDR1 MNHNS, CDR2 SASEGT. The CDR3 length is 14 residues. V trimming: 4 bases; J trimming: 4 bases; junction bases outside the gene matches: 4. This CDR3 is CASSGTGGIYEQYF. CDR3 DNA: TGTGCCAGCAGTGGGACAGGGGGTATATACGAGCAGTACTTC.

This sequence joins TRBV19 and TRBJ1-4, with 12 bases matching TRBD1. The CDR3 length is 14 residues. Germline CDR1 is LNHDA and CDR2 is SQIVND (reference sequence). V shed 10 bases, J shed 7 bases, and the junction held 7 bases outside the gene matches. CDR3 sequence: CATAWDRGREKLFF. In DNA form, the CDR3 reads TGTGCCACCGCATGGGACAGGGGGCGTGAAAAACTGTTTTTT.

Notes on this clone: Distinct nucleotide sequences in the sample also encode this CDR3. V is TRBV7-3 and J is TRBJ1-5; D not certain. The length of the CDR3 is 13 residues. Trimming removed 1 base from V and 5 bases from J, with 6 bases in between. In germline, CDR1 is SGHTA, CDR2 FQGTGA. CDR3 sequence reads: CASSLNGDQPQHF. Written as DNA, the CDR3 is TGTGCCAGCAGCTTAAACGGGGATCAGCCCCAGCATTTT.

This chain joins TRBV7-9 and TRBJ1-3, with D perhaps matching TRBD1 (6 bases). Trimming removed 5 bases from V and 0 bases from J, with 14 bases in between. Germline assignment: CDR1 SEHNR and CDR2 FQNEAQ (reference sequence). CDR3 size: 16 residues. In DNA, the CDR3 is TGTGCCAGCAGCCAACGGACAGTAAACTCTGGAAACACCATATATTTT. Its protein product is CASSQRTVNSGNTIYF. The complete variable domain, with remaining parts taken from reference TRBV7-9 and TRBJ1-3, reads DTGVSQNPRHKITKRGQNVTFRCDPISEHNRLYWYRQTLGQGPEFLTYFQNEAQLEKSRLLSDRFSAERPKGSFSTLEIQRTEQGDSAMYLCASSQRTVNSGNTIYFGEGSWLTVV.

This chain joins TRBV5-8 and TRBJ2-3, with D possibly matching TRBD1 (5 bases). CDR3 size: 14 residues. The V gene's germline CDR1 is SGHTS and CDR2 YDEGEE. V was trimmed by 2 bases and J by 3 bases, leaving 10 bases between them. The CDR3 reads CASSFGRVTDTQYF. The CDR3 DNA reads TGTGCCAGCAGCTTCGGCAGGGTAACAGATACGCAGTATTTT.

This clone was seen once. The chain recombines TRBV6-5 with TRBJ2-5; the match to TRBD1 covers 7 bases. V was pared by 5 bases and J by 6 bases, with 9 bases of the junction left unmatched. In germline, CDR1 is MNHEY, CDR2 SVGAGI. This CDR3 has 14 amino acids. CDR3 in DNA: TGTGCCAGCAGTACGAACAGGGGAAGGAAGACCCAGTACTTC. The encoded protein is CASSTNRGRKTQYF.

This chain's CDR3 is CASSINSGGARETQYF. The CDR3 coding sequence is TGTGCCAGCAGCATAAATAGCGGGGGGGCGCGGGAGACCCAGTACTTC. This rearrangement joins TRBV7-2 to TRBJ2-5; 11 bases are a match to TRBD2. This CDR3 region has 16 residues. J gave up 5 bases and V 5 bases, and 10 bases lay outside the gene matches. Germline assignment: CDR1 SGHTA and CDR2 FQGNSA. Full variable domain (outside the CDR3, taken from reference TRBV7-2 and TRBJ2-5): GAGVSQSPSNKVTEKGKDVELRCDPISGHTALYWYRQSLGQGLEFLIYFQGNSAPDKSGLPSDRFSAERTGGSVSTLTIQRTQQEDSAVYLCASSINSGGARETQYFGPGTRLLVL.

This chain links TRBV29-1 with TRBJ1-5, with 7 nucleotides matching TRBD1. CDR1 and CDR2 from the germline V gene are SQVTM and ANQGSEA. The V segment lost 6 bases and the J segment 4 bases; nucleotides outside the gene matches: 9. The CDR3 totals 14 residues. CDR3 in amino acids: CSVSQDRRNQPQHF. Here the CDR3 DNA reads TGCAGCGTCTCCCAGGACAGGCGTAATCAGCCCCAGCATTTT.